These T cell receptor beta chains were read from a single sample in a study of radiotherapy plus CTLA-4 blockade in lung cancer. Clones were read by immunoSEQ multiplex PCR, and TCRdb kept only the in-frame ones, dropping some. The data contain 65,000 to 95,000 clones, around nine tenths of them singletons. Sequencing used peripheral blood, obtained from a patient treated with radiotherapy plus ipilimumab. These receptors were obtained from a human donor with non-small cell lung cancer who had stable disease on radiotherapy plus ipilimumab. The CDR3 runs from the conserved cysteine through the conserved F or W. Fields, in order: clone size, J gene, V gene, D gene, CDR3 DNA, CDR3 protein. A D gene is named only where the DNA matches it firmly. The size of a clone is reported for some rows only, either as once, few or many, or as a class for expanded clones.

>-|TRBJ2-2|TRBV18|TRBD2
TGTGCCAGCTCACCACCAGTCGGCCTAGCGGGGGGGCCGGGCACCGGGGAGCTGTTTTTT
CASSPPVGLAGGPGTGELFF
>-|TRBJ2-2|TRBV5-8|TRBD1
TGTGCCAGCAGCTTCACAGGGGGTAACACCGGGGAGCTGTTTTTT
CASSFTGGNTGELFF
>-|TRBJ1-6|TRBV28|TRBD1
TGTGCCAGCAAGGGCAGGGGGCTTGTTAATTCACCCCTCCACTTT
CASKGRGLVNSPLHF
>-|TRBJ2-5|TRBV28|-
TGTGCCAGCAGTTCCACCCCCGGGGCTTCAGAGACCCAGTACTTC
CASSSTPGASETQYF
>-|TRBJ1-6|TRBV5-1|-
TGCGCCAGCAGCTTGAACAGGGATAATTCACCCCTCCACTTT
CASSLNRDNSPLHF
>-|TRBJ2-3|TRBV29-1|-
TGCAGCGTTGAACAGACTGTCCCAGATACGCAGTATTTT
CSVEQTVPDTQYF
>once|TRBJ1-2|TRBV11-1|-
TGTGCCAGCAGCCCGGACATTTATGGCTACACCTTC
CASSPDIYGYTF
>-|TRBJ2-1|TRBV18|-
TGTGCCAGCTCACCAGAGACTAGAGATTACAATGAGCAGTTCTTC
CASSPETRDYNEQFF
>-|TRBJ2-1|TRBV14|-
TGTGCCAGCAGCCAAGACCTTGTAGGTGAGCAGTTCTTC
CASSQDLVGEQFF
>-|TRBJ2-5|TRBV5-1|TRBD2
TGCGCCAGTAGCCCAGGGACTAGCGGAGAGACCCAGTACTTC
CASSPGTSGETQYF
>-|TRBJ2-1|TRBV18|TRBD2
TGTGCCAGCTCACCACCTAGCGGGAGGGGTGATGAGCAGTTCTTC
CASSPPSGRGDEQFF
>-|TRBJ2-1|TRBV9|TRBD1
TGTGCCAGCAGCCCTCCCGGGACAGCCCAGTTCTTC
CASSPPGTAQFF
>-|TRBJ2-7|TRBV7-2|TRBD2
TGTGCCAGCAGCACGGCGGCGGGGGGCCGCTACGAGCAGTACTTC
CASSTAAGGRYEQYF
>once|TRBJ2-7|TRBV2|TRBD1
TGTGCCCGCTCCCGGGACAGGGCCTACGAGCAGTACTTC
CARSRDRAYEQYF
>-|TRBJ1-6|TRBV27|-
TGTGCCAGCAGTTTAGTGGGGCGCGGGATTTATGATTCACCCCTCCACTTT
CASSLVGRGIYDSPLHF
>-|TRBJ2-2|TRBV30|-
TGTGCCTGGAGAACGGACACCGGGGAGCTGTTTTTT
CAWRTDTGELFF
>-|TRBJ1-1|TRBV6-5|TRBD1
TGTGCCAGCAGACCCCGACAGGGCCGCACTGAAGCTTTCTTT
CASRPRQGRTEAFF
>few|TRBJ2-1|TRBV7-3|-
TGTGCCAGCAGCGCTCAAACAGGGATTTACAATGAGCAGTTCTTC
CASSAQTGIYNEQFF
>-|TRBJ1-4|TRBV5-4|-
TGTGCCAGCAGCTTGAATGAGGGGAGGGGAAAACTGTTTTTT
CASSLNEGRGKLFF
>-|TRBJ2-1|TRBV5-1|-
TGCGCCAGCAGCTGGGCCGTTGGGGGGACAAACTACAATGAGCAGTTCTTC
CASSWAVGGTNYNEQFF
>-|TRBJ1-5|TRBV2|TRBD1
TGTGCCAGCAGTACAGGGGTTAATCAGCCCCAGCATTTT
CASSTGVNQPQHF
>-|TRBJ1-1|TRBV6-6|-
TGTGCCAGCAGTTACTCGGGTGAGGTCCCTGAAGCTTTCTTT
CASSYSGEVPEAFF
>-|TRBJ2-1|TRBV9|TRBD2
TGTGCCAGCAGCGTAGTGGGGACTAGCGGGAGAGAAAGCTACAATGAGCAGTTCTTC
CASSVVGTSGRESYNEQFF
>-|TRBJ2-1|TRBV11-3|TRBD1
TGTGCCAGCAGCTTAGACGGGACAGGGGGAGCTGAGCAGTTCTTC
CASSLDGTGGAEQFF
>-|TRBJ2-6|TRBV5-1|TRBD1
TGCGCCAGCAGCCTGTCCGGGACAGGCTTATCTGGGGCCAACGTCCTGACTTTC
CASSLSGTGLSGANVLTF